This T cell receptor beta chain was retrieved from a study of spatial heterogeneity in lung cancer. Study at large: Averaged across combinations, each unique TCR and UMI pairing appeared more than ten times in raw reads, which were uncorrected. Study findings and constraints: Circulating ubiquitous expanded tumor TCRs were observed more frequently at resection than at follow-up.

This clonotype was counted at least ten times. Its antigen is not identified. TCR cDNA molecules were tagged individually, and each one carried a unique molecular identifier. Each CDR3 protein gets one entry after TCRdb re-called the 5' RACE reads with MiXCR. The table includes approximately 13,000 distinct CDR3 sequences, 14% detected once. Specified time point: sample taken at primary tumor resection. Unsorted whole RNA samples from tumor, nontumor lung or frozen PBMC were sequenced. The donor group consisted of around 66 patients who had untreated, early-stage non-small cell lung cancer. The germline V gene has CDR1 MDHEN and CDR2 SYDVKM. CDR3 length equals 14 residues. The V segment lost 5 bases and the J segment 1 base; nucleotides outside the gene matches: 1.

This TCR derives from a male donor with early-stage non-small cell lung cancer. The rearrangement uses TRBV28 and TRBJ2-7; TRBD2 matches 11 bases. The sample here was PBMCs, taken at surgery. The CDR3 reads CASSGTSGSYEQYF. The CDR3 DNA follows: TGTGCCAGCAGTGGGACTAGCGGTTCCTACGAGCAGTACTTC.